The next 3 T cell receptor beta chains were all read from a single sample in a study of T cell repertoires in cytomegalovirus infection. No antigen has been assigned to these receptors. One entry per CDR3 protein, called by TCRdb with MiXCR from the reads. The repertoire consists of fewer than 900,000 distinct CDR3 sequences, with 29% occurring once and the leading ten covering 13%. The material was cultured CD8+ T cells from PBMCs, obtained from culture after CMV antigen stimulation. These receptors originate from a human donor in good health (CMV status not recorded). Some clones in this sample may be carry-over from other donors' samples.

The chain employs TRBV4-1 and TRBJ1-1; the D is unclear. The V gene's germline CDR1 is MGHRA and CDR2 YSYEKL. Trimming took off 0 bases at V and 7 bases at J, with 9 bases between the two ends. The CDR3 runs to 13 residues. For the CDR3, the DNA is TGCGCCAGCAGCCAAGAAGGATGGCTTGAAGCTTTCTTT. Its protein product is CASSQEGWLEAFF.

This clonotype has more than one count but fewer than ten. The chain couples TRBV28 to TRBJ2-3, with 13 bases aligning to TRBD2. Germline V gene data show CDR1 as MDHEN and CDR2 as SYDVKM. The CDR3 length is 17 residues. Trimming took 4 bases from V and 3 from J; bases not matched to a gene: 7. This chain's CDR3 is CASSSAPGLAGTDTQYF. The CDR3 DNA sequence: TGTGCCAGCAGTTCCGCACCGGGACTAGCGGGGACAGATACGCAGTATTTT.

The chain carries TRBV27 and TRBJ1-2, with 8 bases matching TRBD1. CDR1 and CDR2 (germline): MNHEY, SMNVEV (reference sequence). J lost 8 bases, V lost 8 bases, and 10 bases had no gene match. CDR3 size: 13 residues. The CDR3 DNA reads as TGTGCCAGCTCCCAGGGGGCGCGGTGGGGCTACACCTTC. Amino acids: CASSQGARWGYTF.